The 19 T cell receptor beta chains listed next were all sequenced from one sample in a study of graft-versus-host responses after intestinal transplantation. The table came from immunoSEQ multiplex PCR; TCRdb's copy has only in-frame clones and leaves some out. The sample carries some 29,000 clones, about 80% recorded once. Tissue processing of the graft released intraepithelial and lamina propria lymphocytes from it. This specimen was ileum tissue, taken 98 days after intestinal transplantation. Receptors originate from a human patient who received an intestinal transplant, so some T cells may come from the graft donor.

V gene TRBV2 combines with J gene TRBJ1-5; TRBD1 matches at 8 bases. Germline values: CDR1 SNHLY, CDR2 FYNNEI. J lost 7 bases, V lost 5 bases, and 10 bases had no gene match. This CDR3 has 15 amino acids. CDR3 loop: CASSFDRGSSQPQHF. For the CDR3, the DNA is TGTGCCAGCAGTTTCGACAGGGGAAGTTCGCAGCCCCAGCATTTT.

The genes are TRBV5-1 and TRBJ1-5; D not resolved. Between the trimmed V and J ends, which lost 1 base and 3 bases, there was a span of 5 bases. The CDR3 extends over 13 amino acids. Germline loops: CDR1 SGHRS, CDR2 YFSETQ. CDR3 in amino acids: CASSLRPNQPQHF. The DNA of the CDR3 is TGCGCCAGCAGCTTGCGACCCAATCAGCCCCAGCATTTT.

The chain carries TRBV6-6 and TRBJ1-6, with 9 positions matching TRBD1. The J segment lost 8 bases and the V segment lost 6 bases, leaving 5 bases of the junction unmatched. There are 14 residues in the CDR3. Germline CDR1 and CDR2: MNHNY and SVGAGI (reference sequence). The CDR3 loop is CASSSGQGYSPLHF. CDR3 bases: TGTGCCAGCAGCTCAGGACAGGGGTATTCACCCCTCCACTTT.

On this clone: Within the sample, other DNA sequences also encode this same CDR3. The genes are TRBV5-1 and TRBJ2-5; 7 nucleotides match TRBD1. The CDR3 has 14 amino acids. V gave up 4 bases and J gave up 1 base; unmatched junction bases: 4. Germline values: CDR1 SGHRS, CDR2 YFSETQ. As DNA, the CDR3 is TGCGCCAGCAGCCTTGGGACAGCCCAAGAGACCCAGTACTTC. It encodes CASSLGTAQETQYF.

The chain couples TRBV21-1 to TRBJ1-4. TRBV21-1 is noted as a pseudogene. CDR3 size: 13 residues. CDR3 sequence reads: CASIPTGNEKLFF. DNA of the CDR3: TGTGCCAGCATTCCGACGGGTAATGAAAAACTGTTTTTT.

This chain joins TRBV19 and TRBJ2-7, with unresolved D. This CDR3 region has 13 residues. CDR1 is LNHDA and CDR2 is SQIVND in the germline V gene (reference sequence). The germline V and J ends were trimmed by 3 bases and 1 base, with 7 bases remaining between them. The CDR3 region has the DNA TGTGCCAGTAGTATCGGAAAATCCTACGAGCAGTACTTC. It codes for CASSIGKSYEQYF.

This sequence joins TRBV25-1 and TRBJ1-4; no reliable D call. Trimming took 4 bases from V and 3 from J, leaving 15 bases between them. Germline CDR1 and CDR2: MGHDK and SYGVNS. The CDR3 has 16 residues. This CDR3 reads CASSGYGRWANEKLFF. The CDR3 DNA follows: TGTGCCAGCAGTGGATACGGACGATGGGCTAATGAAAAACTGTTTTTT.

The chain has TRBV9 and TRBJ1-2, with TRBD1 matching over 7 bases. The CDR3 is 16 amino acids. Germline CDR1 SGDLS, CDR2 YYNGEE. V gave up 3 bases and J gave up 2 bases; unmatched junction bases: 10. The CDR3 region has the DNA TGTGCCAGCAGCGCGGAACCTCTGACAGGGAACTATGGCTACACCTTC. Residues: CASSAEPLTGNYGYTF.

V is TRBV28 and J is TRBJ1-2, with no clear D. Germline assignment: CDR1 MDHEN and CDR2 SYDVKM. Trimming cost V 4 bases and J 4 bases, with 13 bases left between them. The length of the CDR3 is 14 residues. The CDR3 is CASSSLLEGYGYTF. The CDR3 DNA is TGTGCCAGCAGTTCACTCCTCGAGGGCTATGGCTACACCTTC.

V gene TRBV5-4 combines with J gene TRBJ1-2, with 7 bases aligning to TRBD1. The V segment lost 2 bases and the J segment 4 bases; nucleotides outside the gene matches: 5. This CDR3 is 14 amino acids long. The germline V gene has CDR1 SGHNT and CDR2 YYREEE (reference sequence). CDR3 amino acids: CASSLGGAGYGYTF. The CDR3 DNA reads as TGTGCCAGCAGCTTAGGGGGCGCCGGCTATGGCTACACCTTC.

The sample holds a few counts of this clone. This chain links TRBV16 with TRBJ1-6, with D perhaps matching TRBD1 (6 bases). Germline V CDR1 and CDR2: KGHSY, FQNENV. The V and J ends lost 4 bases and 9 bases respectively, with 13 bases between them. This CDR3 region has 14 residues. For the CDR3, the DNA is TGTGCCAGCAGCCCGTGGGGGGGCGTTTCACCCCTCCACTTT. Translating gives CASSPWGGVSPLHF.

The chain combines TRBV5-4 with TRBJ1-2; D gene ambiguous. V was trimmed by 0 bases and J by 4 bases, leaving 7 bases between them. This CDR3 contains 13 residues. The germline gives CDR1 SGHNT, CDR2 YYREEE (reference sequence). The DNA of the CDR3 is TGTGCCAGCAGCTTGGACGGAGGCTATGGCTACACCTTC. Translation gives CASSLDGGYGYTF.

This chain joins TRBV18 and TRBJ2-1; 7 positions match TRBD1. Germline V gene lookup returns CDR1 KGHSH and CDR2 LQKENI. The J segment lost 5 bases and the V segment lost 5 bases, leaving 6 bases of the junction unmatched. This CDR3 has 14 residues. For the CDR3, the DNA is TGTGCCAGCTCAACGGGACAGCAAAACAATGAGCAGTTCTTC. Protein sequence: CASSTGQQNNEQFF. The variable domain in full, with the rest retrieved from reference TRBV18 and TRBJ2-1, is NAGVMQNPRHLVRRRGQEARLRCSPMKGHSHVYWYRQLPEEGLKFMVYLQKENIIDESGMPKERFSAEFPKEGPSILRIQQVVRGDSAAYFCASSTGQQNNEQFFGPGTRLTVL.

The rearrangement links TRBV21-1 to TRBJ2-1. TRBV21-1 is shown as a pseudogene. The CDR3 covers 14 residues. Here the CDR3 reads CASSIWGAYNEQFF. The CDR3 bases are TGTGCCAGCAGCATTTGGGGGGCGTACAATGAGCAGTTCTTC.

On this clone: Other DNA sequences of this sample code for an identical CDR3. This sequence joins TRBV9 and TRBJ2-3; the match to TRBD1 covers 7 bases. The CDR3 runs 14 residues. The germline V gene has CDR1 SGDLS and CDR2 YYNGEE. V gave up 5 bases and J gave up 3 bases; unmatched junction bases: 6. CDR3 amino acids: CASRRDRDTDTQYF. The CDR3 DNA reads as TGTGCCAGCAGGAGGGACAGAGATACAGATACGCAGTATTTT.

The chain couples TRBV2 to TRBJ1-6; possible D gene TRBD1, 5 bases. The CDR3 covers 18 residues. V was cut by 2 bases and J by 0 bases, with 14 bases left in between. Germline V gene data show CDR1 as SNHLY and CDR2 as FYNNEI. CDR3 DNA sequence: TGTGCCAGCAGTGAAAGGGGTATCCAAAGCTCCTATAATTCACCCCTCCACTTT. Its translation: CASSERGIQSSYNSPLHF.

The DNA for the CDR3 is TGTGCCAGTAGTTCTTGGACAGGGAGGACGCAAGAGACCCAGTACTTC. This gives the protein CASSSWTGRTQETQYF. This rearrangement joins TRBV19 to TRBJ2-5; 8 bases agree with TRBD1. The trim removed 5 bases at V and 2 bases at J, leaving 10 bases unmatched. CDR3 length: 16 amino acids. Germline lookup yields CDR1 LNHDA and CDR2 SQIVND (reference sequence).

The rearrangement links TRBV15 to TRBJ2-1; D is undetermined. The CDR3 totals 12 residues. The V end lost 10 bases, the J end lost 0 bases, and 7 bases lay between the germline ends. Germline CDR1 and CDR2: LNHNV and YYDKDF (reference sequence). The CDR3 DNA sequence: TGTGCCATCGCGATCTCCTACAATGAGCAGTTCTTC. Its translation is CAIAISYNEQFF.

V usage is TRBV6-5 and J usage is TRBJ2-3, with D uncertain. There are 13 residues in the CDR3. Germline CDR1 is MNHEY and CDR2 is SVGAGI. The V gene lost 1 base and the J gene lost 5 bases, with 7 bases spanning the gap. The CDR3 region has the DNA TGTGCCAGCAGTTACTACAGTCGAGATACGCAGTATTTT. Translation: CASSYYSRDTQYF.